A single T cell receptor beta chain is shown here with its context. The target antigen is unknown. This specimen comes from a study of long-term antiretroviral therapy in people with HIV. The samples, holding roughly 0.85-10 million cryopreserved PBMC, were thawed before DNA extraction was carried out. Investigators performed immunoSEQ version v3.0 at survey level. Only in-frame clones appear in the TCRdb table, and some are missing; sequencing was by immunoSEQ multiplex PCR. The table lists about 33,000 clones, approximately 96% of them singletons. General study points: Blood obtained between the mid-2000s and the late 2010s may reflect older ART regimens. Relative to transplant donor controls, diversity remained lower despite increasing after ART.

Per germline, CDR1 SGHVS and CDR2 FQNEAQ. This CDR3 spans 12 amino acids. With 3 bases removed from V and 8 bases from J, the gap between germline ends came to 8 bases. The TCR was taken from a man aged 25 to 40 with HIV. The chain carries TRBV7-8 and TRBJ2-1, with D hard to call. The specimen was unsorted PBMCs, collected 6.6 years after starting antiretroviral therapy. The CDR3 region is CASSLSVDEQFF. CDR3 nucleotides: TGTGCCAGCAGCTTGAGTGTTGATGAGCAGTTCTTC.